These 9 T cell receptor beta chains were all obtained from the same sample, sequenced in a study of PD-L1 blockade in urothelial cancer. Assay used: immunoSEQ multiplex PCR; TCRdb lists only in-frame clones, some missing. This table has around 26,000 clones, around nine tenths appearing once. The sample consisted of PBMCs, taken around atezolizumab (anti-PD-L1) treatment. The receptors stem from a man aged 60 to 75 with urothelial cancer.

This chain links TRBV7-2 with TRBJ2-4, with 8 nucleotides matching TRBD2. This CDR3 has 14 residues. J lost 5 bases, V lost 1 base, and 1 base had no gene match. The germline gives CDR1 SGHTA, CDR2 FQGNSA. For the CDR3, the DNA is TGTGCCAGCAGCTTAGTGGGACTAGAAAACATTCAGTACTTC. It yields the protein CASSLVGLENIQYF.

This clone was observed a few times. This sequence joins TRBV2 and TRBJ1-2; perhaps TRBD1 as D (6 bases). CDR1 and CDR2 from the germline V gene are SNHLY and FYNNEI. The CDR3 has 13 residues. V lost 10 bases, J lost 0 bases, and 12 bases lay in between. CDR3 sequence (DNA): TGTGCCACCCGGACAGAAACTAACTATGGCTACACCTTC. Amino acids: CATRTETNYGYTF.

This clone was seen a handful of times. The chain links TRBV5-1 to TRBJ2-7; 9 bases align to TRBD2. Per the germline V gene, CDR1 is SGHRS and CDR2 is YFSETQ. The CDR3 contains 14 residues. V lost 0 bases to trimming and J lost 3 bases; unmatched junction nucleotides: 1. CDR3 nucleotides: TGCGCCAGCAGCTTGGGTAGCGGGGGCTACGAGCAGTACTTC. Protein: CASSLGSGGYEQYF.

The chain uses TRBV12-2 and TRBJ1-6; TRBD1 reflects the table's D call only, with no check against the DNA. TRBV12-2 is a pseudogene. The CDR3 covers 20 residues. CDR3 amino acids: CASRLRPGIRGPGGFSPLHF. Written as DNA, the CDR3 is TGTGCAAGTCGCTTACGCCCAGGAATAAGAGGGCCAGGGGGTTTTTCACCCCTCCACTTT.

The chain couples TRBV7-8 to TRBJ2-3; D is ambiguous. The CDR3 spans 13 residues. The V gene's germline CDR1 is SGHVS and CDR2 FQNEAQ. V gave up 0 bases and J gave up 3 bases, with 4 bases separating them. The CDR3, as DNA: TGTGCCAGCAGCTTAGCTCCGACAGATACGCAGTATTTT. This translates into CASSLAPTDTQYF.

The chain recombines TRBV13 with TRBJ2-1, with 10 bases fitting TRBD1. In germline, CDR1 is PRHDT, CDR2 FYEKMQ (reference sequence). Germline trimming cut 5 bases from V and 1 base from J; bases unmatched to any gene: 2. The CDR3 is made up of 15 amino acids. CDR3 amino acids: CASSRGQGSYNEQFF. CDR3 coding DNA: TGTGCCAGCAGCCGGGGACAGGGGTCCTACAATGAGCAGTTCTTC.

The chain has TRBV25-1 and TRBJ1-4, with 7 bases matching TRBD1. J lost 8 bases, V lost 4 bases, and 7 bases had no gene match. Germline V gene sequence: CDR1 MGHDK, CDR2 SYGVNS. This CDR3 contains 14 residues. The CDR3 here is CASSGQGSGEKLFF. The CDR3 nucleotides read TGTGCCAGCAGTGGACAGGGATCTGGCGAAAAACTGTTTTTT.

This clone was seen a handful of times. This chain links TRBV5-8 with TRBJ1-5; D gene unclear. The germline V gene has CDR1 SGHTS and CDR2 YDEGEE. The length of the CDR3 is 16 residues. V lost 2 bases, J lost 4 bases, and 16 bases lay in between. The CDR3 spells CASSLFGGRLNQPQHF. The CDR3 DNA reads TGTGCCAGCAGCTTATTCGGAGGGAGGTTGAATCAGCCCCAGCATTTT.

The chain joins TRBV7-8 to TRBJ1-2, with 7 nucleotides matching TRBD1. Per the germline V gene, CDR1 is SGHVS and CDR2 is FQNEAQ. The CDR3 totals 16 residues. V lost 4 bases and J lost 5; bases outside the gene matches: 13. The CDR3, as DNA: TGTGCCAGCAGCTCCCGGCTCTCCGGGACAGCGTATGGCTACACCTTC. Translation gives CASSSRLSGTAYGYTF. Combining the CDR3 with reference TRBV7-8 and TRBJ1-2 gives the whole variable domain GAGVSQSPRYKVAKRGQDVALRCDPISGHVSLFWYQQALGQGPEFLTYFQNEAQLDKSGLPSDRFFAERPEGSVSTLKIQRTQQEDSAVYLCASSSRLSGTAYGYTFGSGTRLTVV.